The sequence of this TCR beta chain was determined in a study of technical replicates of blood from a handful of donors (dated 2017 in TCRdb). The junction carries 6 bases between V and J, which are trimmed by 6 bases and 0 bases respectively. CDR1 and CDR2 are read off the germline V gene as MNHNS and SASEGT. The CDR3 sequence holds 12 residues, the cysteine and phenylalanine included. CDR3 DNA only is kept here, 36 bases in frame from base 1. About this clone itself: The specificity of this receptor is unknown. Per-base quality was not reported, and no clone a single base away is much larger than it.

Receptor libraries were prepared by the immunoSEQ multiplex PCR assay. The table comes from immuneACCESS by way of TCRdb, which keeps in-frame sequences with V and J called. Part of the clones is missing from these tables; in studies checked, under half for an unresolved V gene and the rest for unknown reasons. This sample holds about 79,000 clones; 85% to 95% were observed only once. The ten largest clonotypes hold around 0.26% of the sample. Sample: T cells isolated from PBMCs. The V gene is TRBV6-1 and the J gene is TRBJ2-7; the D gene identity is not certain. This clonotype was obtained from a human donor in good health. The CDR3 region has the sequence CASRSVSYEQYF. The DNA sequence is as follows: TGTGCCAGCAGATCAGTCTCCTACGAGCAGTACTTC.